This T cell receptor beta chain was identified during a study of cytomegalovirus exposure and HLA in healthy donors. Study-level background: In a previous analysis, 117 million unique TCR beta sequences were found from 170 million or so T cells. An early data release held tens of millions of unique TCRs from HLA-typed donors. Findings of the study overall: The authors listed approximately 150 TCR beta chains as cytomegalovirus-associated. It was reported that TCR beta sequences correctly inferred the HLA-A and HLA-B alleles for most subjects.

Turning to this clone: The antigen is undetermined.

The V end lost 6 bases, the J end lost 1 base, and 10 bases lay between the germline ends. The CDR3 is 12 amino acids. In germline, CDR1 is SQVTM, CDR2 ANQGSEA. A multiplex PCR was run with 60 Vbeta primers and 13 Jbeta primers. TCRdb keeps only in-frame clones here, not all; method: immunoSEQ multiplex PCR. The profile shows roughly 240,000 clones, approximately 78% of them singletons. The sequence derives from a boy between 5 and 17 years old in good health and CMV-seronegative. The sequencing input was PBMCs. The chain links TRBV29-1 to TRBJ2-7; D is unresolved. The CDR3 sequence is CSVTSGSYEQYF. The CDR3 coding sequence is TGCAGCGTGACAAGTGGGTCCTACGAGCAGTACTTC.